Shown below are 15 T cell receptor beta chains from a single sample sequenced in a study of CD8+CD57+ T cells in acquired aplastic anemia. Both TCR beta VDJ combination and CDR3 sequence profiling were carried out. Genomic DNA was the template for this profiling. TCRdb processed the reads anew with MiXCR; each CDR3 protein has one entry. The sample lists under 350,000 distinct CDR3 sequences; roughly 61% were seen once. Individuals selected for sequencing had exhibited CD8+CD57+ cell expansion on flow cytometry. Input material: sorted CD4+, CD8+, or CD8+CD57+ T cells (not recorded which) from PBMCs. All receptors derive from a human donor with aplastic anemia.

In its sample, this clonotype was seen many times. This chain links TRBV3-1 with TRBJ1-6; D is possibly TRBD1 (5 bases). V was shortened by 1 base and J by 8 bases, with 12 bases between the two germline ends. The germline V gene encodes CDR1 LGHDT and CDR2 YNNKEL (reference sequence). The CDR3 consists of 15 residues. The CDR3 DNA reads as TGTGCCAGCAGCCAAGGCTCAGGGAAGGATTCACCCCTCCACTTT. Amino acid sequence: CASSQGSGKDSPLHF.

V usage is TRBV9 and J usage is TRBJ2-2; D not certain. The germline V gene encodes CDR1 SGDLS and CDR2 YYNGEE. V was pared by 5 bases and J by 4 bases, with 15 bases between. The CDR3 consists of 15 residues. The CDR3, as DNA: TGTGCCAGCAGGGTCGGTGACTTTATCACCGGGGAGCTGTTTTTT. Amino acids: CASRVGDFITGELFF.

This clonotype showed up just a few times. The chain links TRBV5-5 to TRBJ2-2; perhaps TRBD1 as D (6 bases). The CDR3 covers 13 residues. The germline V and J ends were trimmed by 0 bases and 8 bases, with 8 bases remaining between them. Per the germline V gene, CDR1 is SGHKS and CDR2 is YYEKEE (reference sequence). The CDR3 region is CASSLDGTGELFF. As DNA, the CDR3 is TGTGCCAGCAGCTTGGACGGGACAGGGGAGCTGTTTTTT.

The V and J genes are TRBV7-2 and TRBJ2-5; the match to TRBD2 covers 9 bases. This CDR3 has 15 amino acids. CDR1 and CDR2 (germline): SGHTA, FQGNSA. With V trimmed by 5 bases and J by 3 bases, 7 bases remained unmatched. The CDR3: CASSPYRLAEETQYF. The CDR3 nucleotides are TGTGCCAGCAGCCCCTACCGACTAGCGGAAGAGACCCAGTACTTC.

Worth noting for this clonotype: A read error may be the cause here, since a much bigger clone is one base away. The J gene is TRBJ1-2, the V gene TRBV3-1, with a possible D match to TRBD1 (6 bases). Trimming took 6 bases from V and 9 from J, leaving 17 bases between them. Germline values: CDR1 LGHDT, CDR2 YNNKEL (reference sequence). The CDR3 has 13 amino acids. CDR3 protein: CASSQLDRSSYTF. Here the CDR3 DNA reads TGTGCCAGCAGTCAACTAGACAGGTCCAGCTACACCTTC.

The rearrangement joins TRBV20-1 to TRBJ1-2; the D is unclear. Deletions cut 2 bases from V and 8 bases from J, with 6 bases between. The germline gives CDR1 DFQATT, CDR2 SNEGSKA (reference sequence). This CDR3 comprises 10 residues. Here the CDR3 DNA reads TGCAGTGCTAGACCTGGAGGCTACACCTTC. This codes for CSARPGGYTF.

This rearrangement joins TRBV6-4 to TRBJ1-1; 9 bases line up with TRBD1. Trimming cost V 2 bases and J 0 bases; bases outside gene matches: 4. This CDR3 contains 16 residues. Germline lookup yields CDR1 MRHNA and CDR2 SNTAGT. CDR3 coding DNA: TGTGCCAGCAGTGACACCCGGGACAGGGTGAACACTGAAGCTTTCTTT. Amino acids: CASSDTRDRVNTEAFF.

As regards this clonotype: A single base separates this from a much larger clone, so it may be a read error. CDR3 region: CASSSRQWNQPQHF. For the CDR3, the DNA is TGTGCCAGCAGTTCACGACAGTGGAATCAGCCCCAGCATTTT. The rearrangement uses TRBV3-1 and TRBJ1-5; a possible D gene is TRBD1 (5 bases). Germline CDR1 reads LGHDT; CDR2 reads YNNKEL (reference sequence). Trimming pared 6 bases from V and 4 bases from J, leaving 13 bases between. This CDR3 spans 14 amino acids.

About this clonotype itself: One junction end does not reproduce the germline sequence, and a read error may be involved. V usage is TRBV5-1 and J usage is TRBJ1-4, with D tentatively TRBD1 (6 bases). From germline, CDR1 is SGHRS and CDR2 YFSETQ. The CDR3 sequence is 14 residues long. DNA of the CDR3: TGTGCCAGCAGCGTCCGGGGGCCCGATGAAAAACTGTTTTTT. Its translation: CASSVRGPDEKLFF.

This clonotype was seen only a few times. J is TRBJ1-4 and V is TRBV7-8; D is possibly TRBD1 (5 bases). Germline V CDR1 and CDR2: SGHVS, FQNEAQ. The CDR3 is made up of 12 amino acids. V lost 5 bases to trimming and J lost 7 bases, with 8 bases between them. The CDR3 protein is CASSRDSEKLFF. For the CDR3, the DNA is TGTGCCAGCAGCCGAGACAGTGAAAAACTGTTTTTT. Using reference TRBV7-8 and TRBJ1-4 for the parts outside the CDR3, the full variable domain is GAGVSQSPRYKVAKRGQDVALRCDPISGHVSLFWYQQALGQGPEFLTYFQNEAQLDKSGLPSDRFFAERPEGSVSTLKIQRTQQEDSAVYLCASSRDSEKLFFGSGTQLSVL.

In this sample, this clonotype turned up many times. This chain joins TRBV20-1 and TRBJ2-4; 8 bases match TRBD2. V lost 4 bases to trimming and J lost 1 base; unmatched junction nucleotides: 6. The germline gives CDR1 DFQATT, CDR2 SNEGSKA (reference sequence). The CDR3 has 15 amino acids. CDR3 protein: CSAISAGGAKNIQYF. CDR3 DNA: TGCAGTGCTATTTCCGCGGGGGGTGCCAAAAACATTCAGTACTTC.

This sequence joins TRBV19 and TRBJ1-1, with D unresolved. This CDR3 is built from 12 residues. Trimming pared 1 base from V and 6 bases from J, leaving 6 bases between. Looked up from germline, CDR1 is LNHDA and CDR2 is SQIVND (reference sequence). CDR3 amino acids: CASSIGVAEAFF. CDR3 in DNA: TGTGCCAGTAGTATAGGGGTTGCTGAAGCTTTCTTT.

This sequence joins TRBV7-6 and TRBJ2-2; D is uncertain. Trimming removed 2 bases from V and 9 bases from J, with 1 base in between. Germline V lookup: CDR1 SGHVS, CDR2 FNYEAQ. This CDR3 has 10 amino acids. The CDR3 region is CASSLRELFF. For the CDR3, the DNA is TGTGCCAGCAGCTTAAGGGAGCTGTTTTTT. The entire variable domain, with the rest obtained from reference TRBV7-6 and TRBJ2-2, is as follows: GAGVSQSPRYKVTKRGQDVALRCDPISGHVSLYWYRQALGQGPEFLTYFNYEAQQDKSGLPNDRFSAERPEGSISTLTIQRTEQRDSAMYRCASSLRELFFGEGSRLTVL.

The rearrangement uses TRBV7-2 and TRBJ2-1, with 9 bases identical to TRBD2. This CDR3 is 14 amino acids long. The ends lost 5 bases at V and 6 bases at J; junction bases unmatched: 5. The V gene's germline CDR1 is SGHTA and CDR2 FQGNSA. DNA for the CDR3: TGTGCCAGCAGCCTAGGCGGGAGGGGCAATGAGCAGTTCTTC. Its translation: CASSLGGRGNEQFF.

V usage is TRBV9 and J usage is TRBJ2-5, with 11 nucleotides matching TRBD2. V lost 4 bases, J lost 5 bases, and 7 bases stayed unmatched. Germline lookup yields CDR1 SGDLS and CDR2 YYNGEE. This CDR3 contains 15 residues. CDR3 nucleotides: TGTGCCAGCAGCCCCCGACTAGCGGGGTTTGAGACCCAGTACTTC. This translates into CASSPRLAGFETQYF.